This T cell receptor (beta chain) originates from a study of CD8 T cells in ankylosing spondylitis. TCRdb reprocessed the 5' RACE reads via MiXCR and lists one record per CDR3 protein. The sample records 250,000 to 300,000 distinct CDR3 sequences, 20% being singletons. Germline V gene sequence: CDR1 MGHDK, CDR2 SYGVNS. V dropped 1 base and J dropped 14; count of bases not matched to a gene: 3. This CDR3 comprises 12 residues. Ten or more counts support this clonotype. The origin of this receptor is a male donor with ankylosing spondylitis or in good health (not recorded which). The gene calls are TRBV25-1 and TRBJ2-3, with 10 positions matching TRBD2. The specimen was blood, either unsorted or a sorted T cell fraction (not recorded which). CDR3 sequence (DNA): TGTGCCAGCAGTGAATTAGCGGGGGGACCGTATTTT. This translates into CASSELAGGPYF.